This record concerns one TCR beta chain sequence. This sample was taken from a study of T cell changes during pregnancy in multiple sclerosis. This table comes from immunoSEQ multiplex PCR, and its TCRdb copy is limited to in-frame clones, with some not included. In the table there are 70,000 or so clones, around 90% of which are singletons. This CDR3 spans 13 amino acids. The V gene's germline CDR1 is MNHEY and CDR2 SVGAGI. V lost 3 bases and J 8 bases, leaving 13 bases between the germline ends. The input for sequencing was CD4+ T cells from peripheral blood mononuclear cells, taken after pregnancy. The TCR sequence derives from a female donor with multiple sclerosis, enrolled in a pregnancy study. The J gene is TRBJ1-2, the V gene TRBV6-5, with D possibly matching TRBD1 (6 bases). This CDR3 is CASSYSRGGGYTF. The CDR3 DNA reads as TGTGCCAGCAGTTATAGCAGGGGCGGAGGCTACACCTTC.